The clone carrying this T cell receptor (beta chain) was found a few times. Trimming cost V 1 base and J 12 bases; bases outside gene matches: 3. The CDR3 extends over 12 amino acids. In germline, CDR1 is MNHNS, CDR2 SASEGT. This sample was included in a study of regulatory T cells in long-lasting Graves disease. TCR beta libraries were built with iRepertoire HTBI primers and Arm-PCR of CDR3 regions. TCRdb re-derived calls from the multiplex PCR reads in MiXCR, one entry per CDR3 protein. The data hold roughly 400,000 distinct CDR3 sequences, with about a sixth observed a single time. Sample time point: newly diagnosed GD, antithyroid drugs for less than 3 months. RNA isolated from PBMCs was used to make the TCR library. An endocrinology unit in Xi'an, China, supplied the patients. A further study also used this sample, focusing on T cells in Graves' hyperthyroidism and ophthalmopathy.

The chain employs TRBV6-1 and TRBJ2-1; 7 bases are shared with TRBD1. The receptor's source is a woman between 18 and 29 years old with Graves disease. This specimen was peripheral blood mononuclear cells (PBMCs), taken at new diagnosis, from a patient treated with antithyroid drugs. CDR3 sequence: CASSEGDRTQFF. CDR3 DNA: TGTGCCAGCAGTGAAGGGGACAGAACGCAGTTCTTC.